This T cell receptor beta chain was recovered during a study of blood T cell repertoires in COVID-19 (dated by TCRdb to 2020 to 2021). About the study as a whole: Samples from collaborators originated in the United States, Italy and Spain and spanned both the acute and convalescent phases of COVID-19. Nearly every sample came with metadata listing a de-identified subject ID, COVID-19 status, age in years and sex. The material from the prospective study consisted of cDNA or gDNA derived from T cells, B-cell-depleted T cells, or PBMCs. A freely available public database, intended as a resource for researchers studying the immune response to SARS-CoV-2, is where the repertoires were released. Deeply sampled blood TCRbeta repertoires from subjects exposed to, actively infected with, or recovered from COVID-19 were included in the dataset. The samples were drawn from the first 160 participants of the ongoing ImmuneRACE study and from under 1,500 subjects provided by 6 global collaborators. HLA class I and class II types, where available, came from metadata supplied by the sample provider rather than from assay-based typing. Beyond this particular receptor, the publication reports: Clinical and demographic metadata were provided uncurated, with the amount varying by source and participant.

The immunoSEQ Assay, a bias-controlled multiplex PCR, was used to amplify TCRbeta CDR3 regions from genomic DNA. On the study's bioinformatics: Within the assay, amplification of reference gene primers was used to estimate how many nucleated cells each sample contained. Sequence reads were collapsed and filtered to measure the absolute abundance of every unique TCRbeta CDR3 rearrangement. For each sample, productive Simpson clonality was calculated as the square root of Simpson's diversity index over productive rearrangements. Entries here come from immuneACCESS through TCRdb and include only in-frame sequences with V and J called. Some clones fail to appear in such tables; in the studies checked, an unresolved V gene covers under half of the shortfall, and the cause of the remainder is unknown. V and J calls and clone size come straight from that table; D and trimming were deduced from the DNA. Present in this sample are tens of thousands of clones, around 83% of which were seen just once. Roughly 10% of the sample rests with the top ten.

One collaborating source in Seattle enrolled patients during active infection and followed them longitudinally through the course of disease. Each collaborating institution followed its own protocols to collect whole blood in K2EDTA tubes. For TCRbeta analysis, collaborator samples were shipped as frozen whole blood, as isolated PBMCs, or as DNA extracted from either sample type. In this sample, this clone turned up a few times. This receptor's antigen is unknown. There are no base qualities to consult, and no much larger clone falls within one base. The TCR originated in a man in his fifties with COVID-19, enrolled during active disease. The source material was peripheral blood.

CDR3 reads: CASSRLQNTEAFF. The nucleotide sequence is TGTGCCAGCAGCCGATTACAGAACACTGAAGCTTTCTTT. This sequence uses TRBV7-6 and TRBJ1-1, with the D gene call left open. The V and J ends are trimmed by 5 bases and 1 base, leaving 8 bases between them. The germline V gene sets CDR1 to SGHVS and CDR2 to FNYEAQ. The cysteine opens and the phenylalanine closes a CDR3 of 13 amino acids. Left in the record is the CDR3 DNA by itself, 39 bases read in frame from the first base.